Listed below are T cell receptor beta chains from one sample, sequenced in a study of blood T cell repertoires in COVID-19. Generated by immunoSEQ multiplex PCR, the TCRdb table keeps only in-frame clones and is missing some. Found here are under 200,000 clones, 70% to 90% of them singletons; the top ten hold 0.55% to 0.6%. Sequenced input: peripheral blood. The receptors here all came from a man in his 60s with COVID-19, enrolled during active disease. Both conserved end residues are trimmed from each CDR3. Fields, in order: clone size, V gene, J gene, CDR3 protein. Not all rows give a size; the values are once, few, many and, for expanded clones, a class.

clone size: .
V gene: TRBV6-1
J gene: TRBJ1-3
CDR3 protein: ASSEALGTSGNTIY

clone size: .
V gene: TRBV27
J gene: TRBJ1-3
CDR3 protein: ASSRSTGGAGNTIY

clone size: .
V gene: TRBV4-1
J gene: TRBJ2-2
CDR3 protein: ASSPRGVAGGPPGELF

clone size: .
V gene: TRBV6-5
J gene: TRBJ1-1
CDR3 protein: ASSYSRQGDTEAF

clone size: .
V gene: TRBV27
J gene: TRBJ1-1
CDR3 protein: ASSAQGSTEAF

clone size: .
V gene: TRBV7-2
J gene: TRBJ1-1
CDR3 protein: ASSFPGPNTEAF

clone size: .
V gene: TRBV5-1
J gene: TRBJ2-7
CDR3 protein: ASSRTGPSYEQY

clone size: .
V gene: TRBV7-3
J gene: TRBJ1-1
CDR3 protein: ASSDRGLADTEAF

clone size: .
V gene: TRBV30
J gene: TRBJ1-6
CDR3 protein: ASEWGSSSYNSPLH

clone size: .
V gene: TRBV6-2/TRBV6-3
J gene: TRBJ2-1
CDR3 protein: ASSYLAGGREQF

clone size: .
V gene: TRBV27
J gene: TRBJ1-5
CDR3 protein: ASSLLQGNVGDMTQPQH

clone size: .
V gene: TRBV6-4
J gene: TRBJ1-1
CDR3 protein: ASLRSREFRVFTEAF

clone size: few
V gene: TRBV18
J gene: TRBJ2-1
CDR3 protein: ASSPGSKTASSGSYNEQF

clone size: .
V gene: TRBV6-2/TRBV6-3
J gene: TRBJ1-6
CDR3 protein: ASSYSRTGGLSSYNSPLH

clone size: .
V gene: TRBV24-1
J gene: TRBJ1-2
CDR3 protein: ATSDPQGDDYGYT

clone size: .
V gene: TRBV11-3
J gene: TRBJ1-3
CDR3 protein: ASSLEASSGNTIY

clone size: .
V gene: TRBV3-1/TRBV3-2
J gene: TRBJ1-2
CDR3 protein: ASSQGTGYYGYT

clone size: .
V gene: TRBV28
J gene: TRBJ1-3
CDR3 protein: ASSLGRLRAGNTIY

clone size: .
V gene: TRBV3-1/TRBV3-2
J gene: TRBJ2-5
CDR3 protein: ASSQDLSSGWYQETQY

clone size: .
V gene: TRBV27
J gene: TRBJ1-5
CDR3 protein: ASSIGQSGSQPQH

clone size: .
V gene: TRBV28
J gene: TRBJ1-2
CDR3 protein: ASSETGPLRFNYGYT

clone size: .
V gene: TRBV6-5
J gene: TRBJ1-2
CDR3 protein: ASSLGQGVGYT

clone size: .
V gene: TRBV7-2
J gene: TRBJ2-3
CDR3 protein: ASSPPVADTQY

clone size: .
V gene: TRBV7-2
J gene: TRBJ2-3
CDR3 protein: ASSLEFYGRGTDTQY

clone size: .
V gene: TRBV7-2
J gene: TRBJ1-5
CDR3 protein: ASSSGGESNQPQH

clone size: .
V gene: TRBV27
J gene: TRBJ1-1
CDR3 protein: ASSLDLGQEKEAF

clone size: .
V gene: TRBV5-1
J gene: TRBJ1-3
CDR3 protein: ASSLGSTGNTIY

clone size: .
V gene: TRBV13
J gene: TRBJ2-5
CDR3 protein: ASSLYLAEETQY

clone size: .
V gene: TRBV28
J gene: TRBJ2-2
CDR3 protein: ASSLIRRGSAGELF

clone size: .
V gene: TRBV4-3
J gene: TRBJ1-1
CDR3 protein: ASSLTGFGTEAF

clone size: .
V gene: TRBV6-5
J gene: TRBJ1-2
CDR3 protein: ASRRNDYGYT

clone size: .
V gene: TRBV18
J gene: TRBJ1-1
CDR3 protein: ASSPGQFRTEAF

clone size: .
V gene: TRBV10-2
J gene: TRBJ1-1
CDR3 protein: ASGSPGESTEAF

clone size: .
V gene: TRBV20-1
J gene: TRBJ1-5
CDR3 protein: SASDRTTNQPQH

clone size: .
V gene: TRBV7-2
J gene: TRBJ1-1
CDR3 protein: ASSPGTGYMNTEAF

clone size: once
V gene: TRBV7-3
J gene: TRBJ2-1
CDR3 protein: ASSSGLAGNNEQF

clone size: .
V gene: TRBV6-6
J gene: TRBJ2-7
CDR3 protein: ASSTGTGADEQY

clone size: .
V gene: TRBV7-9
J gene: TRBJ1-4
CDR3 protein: ASSLLGAGEKLF

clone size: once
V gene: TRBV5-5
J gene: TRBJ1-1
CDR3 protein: ASSLAQGSGAF

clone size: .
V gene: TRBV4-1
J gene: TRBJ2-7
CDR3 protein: ASSQVESLDEQY

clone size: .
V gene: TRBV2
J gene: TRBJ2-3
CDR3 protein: ATLREGVRTDTQY

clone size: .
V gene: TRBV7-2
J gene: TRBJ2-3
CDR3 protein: ASSLSLAGSDTQY

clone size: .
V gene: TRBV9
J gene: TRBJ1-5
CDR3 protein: ASSVAGRGTGTGECQPQH

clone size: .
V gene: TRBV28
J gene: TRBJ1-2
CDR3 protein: ASRGTVLNYGYT

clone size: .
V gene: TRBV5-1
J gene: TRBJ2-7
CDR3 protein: ASSLQGVEYEQY